The rows below give T cell receptor beta chains drawn from one sample of a study of graft-versus-host responses after intestinal transplantation. Sequenced by immunoSEQ multiplex PCR; TCRdb stores in-frame clones only, minus some. The sample gives some 10,000 clones, 30% of which show up once; more than 3% is in the top ten. Sequencing was performed on alloreactive CD4+ T cells from a mixed lymphocyte reaction culture, taken before intestinal transplant. These receptors were obtained from a human patient who received an intestinal transplant. CDR3s include the opening cysteine and the closing phenylalanine or tryptophan. The D gene is left open where the match is weak. Expanded clones are given a class, and other clones once, few, many or no size at all.

clone_size	j_call	d_call	v_call	cdr3_aa	cdr3_nt
-	TRBJ2-1	-	TRBV4-1	CASSQSADLNNEQFF	TGCGCCAGCAGCCAATCAGCGGACTTAAACAATGAGCAGTTCTTC
few	TRBJ2-2	-	TRBV5-8	CASSLQGLAGELFF	TGTGCCAGCAGCTTGCAAGGGCTGGCGGGGGAGCTGTTTTTT
-	TRBJ1-3	-	TRBV18	CASSPPRRNTIYF	TGTGCCAGCTCACCACCACGTAGAAACACCATATATTTT
-	TRBJ2-5	TRBD2	TRBV7-3	CASSLVGGPETQYF	TGTGCCAGCAGCTTGGTGGGAGGGCCAGAGACCCAGTACTTC
-	TRBJ2-7	-	TRBV4-1	CASSQEYSVSYGQYF	TGCGCCAGCAGCCAAGAGTATAGCGTCTCCTACGGGCAGTACTTC
-	TRBJ1-1	-	TRBV5-1	CASSSENTEAFF	TGCGCCAGCAGCTCTGAGAACACTGAAGCTTTCTTT
medium-sized	TRBJ2-7	TRBD1	TRBV7-9	CASSGQVTYEQYF	TGTGCCAGCAGCGGACAGGTAACCTACGAGCAGTACTTC
medium-sized	TRBJ2-3	-	TRBV7-6	CASSLGARPSTDTQYF	TGTGCCAGCAGCTTAGGAGCGCGCCCTAGCACAGATACGCAGTATTTT
few	TRBJ2-1	TRBD2	TRBV6-6	CASSLGLPYNEQFF	TGTGCCAGCTCACTGGGACTACCCTACAATGAGCAGTTCTTC
few	TRBJ2-1	-	TRBV11-3	CASSLVGLDEQFF	TGTGCCAGCAGCTTAGTCGGTCTTGATGAGCAGTTCTTC
medium-sized	TRBJ1-1	-	TRBV4-1	CASSPRRLNTEAFF	TGCGCCAGCAGCCCCCGCAGGTTGAACACTGAAGCTTTCTTT
-	TRBJ1-5	TRBD1	TRBV2	CASRGTGGQPQHF	TGTGCCAGCAGGGGGACAGGGGGGCAGCCCCAGCATTTT
-	TRBJ2-7	TRBD2	TRBV15	CATSHTTSGSYEQYF	TGTGCCACCAGCCACACGACTAGCGGGTCCTACGAGCAGTACTTC
medium-sized	TRBJ2-7	-	TRBV4-1	CASSQAGHYPYEQYF	TGCGCCAGCAGCCAAGCCGGACACTATCCCTACGAGCAGTACTTC
-	TRBJ2-2	TRBD2	TRBV10-3	CAISAGLAGVTGELFF	TGTGCCATCAGTGCGGGACTAGCGGGAGTTACCGGGGAGCTGTTTTTT
-	TRBJ2-7	-	TRBV11-3	CASSLAPAEAPYEQYF	TGTGCCAGCAGCTTAGCCCCCGCGGAGGCCCCCTACGAGCAGTACTTC
-	TRBJ2-7	-	TRBV30	CAYTTSGDNEQYF	TGTGCCTATACGACTTCGGGAGATAACGAGCAGTACTTC
-	TRBJ2-7	-	TRBV10-3	CAIRGGSVNEQYF	TGTGCCATCAGAGGGGGGAGCGTAAACGAGCAGTACTTC
-	TRBJ2-1	-	TRBV19	CASSIPYRPYNEQFF	TGTGCCAGTAGTATCCCTTACCGGCCCTACAATGAGCAGTTCTTC
-	TRBJ2-7	-	TRBV5-1	CASSLEGGVYEQYF	TGCGCCAGCAGCTTGGAGGGGGGCGTATACGAGCAGTACTTC
-	TRBJ2-1	-	TRBV30	CAWSVLLLDGEQFF	TGTGCCTGGAGTGTACTTTTACTCGACGGTGAGCAGTTCTTC
few	TRBJ2-1	-	TRBV6-6	CASSYRSYNEQFF	TGTGCCAGCAGTTACAGATCGTACAATGAGCAGTTCTTC
medium-sized	TRBJ2-1	TRBD2	TRBV11-2	CASSFSGSINNEQFF	TGTGCCAGCAGCTTTAGCGGGAGTATCAACAATGAGCAGTTCTTC
medium-sized	TRBJ2-7	-	TRBV2	CASSDTELLEQYF	TGTGCCAGCAGTGATACTGAGCTCCTCGAGCAGTACTTC
-	TRBJ2-7	TRBD2	TRBV9	CASSVASGSGYEQYF	TGTGCCAGCAGCGTAGCTAGCGGGAGTGGTTACGAGCAGTACTTC
medium-sized	TRBJ1-1	-	TRBV27	CASSLGRNTEAFF	TGTGCCAGCAGTCTCGGACGGAACACTGAAGCTTTCTTT
medium-sized	TRBJ2-3	-	TRBV10-1	CASSLDRESVLAQYF	TGCGCCAGCAGTCTGGACCGGGAATCTGTGTTGGCGCAGTATTTT
medium-sized	TRBJ2-7	-	TRBV4-1	CASSQEAGEYEQYF	TGCGCCAGCAGCCAAGAGGCAGGGGAATACGAGCAGTACTTC
medium-sized	TRBJ2-7	TRBD2	TRBV7-8	CASSVGLLAAWEQYF	TGTGCCAGCAGCGTAGGTCTTCTAGCGGCTTGGGAGCAGTACTTC
-	TRBJ2-5	-	TRBV28	CASSLYQETQYF	TGTGCCAGCAGTTTATACCAAGAGACCCAGTACTTC
once	TRBJ2-3	TRBD1	TRBV9	CASSVTGGDMDTQYF	TGTGCCAGCAGCGTAACAGGGGGCGATATGGATACGCAGTATTTT
medium-sized	TRBJ2-7	TRBD2	TRBV28	CASRLGFREGTYEQYF	TGTGCCAGCAGGCTAGGGTTCCGGGAGGGCACCTACGAGCAGTACTTC
medium-sized	TRBJ1-4	-	TRBV27	CASTNNPRGEKLFF	TGTGCCAGCACAAACAACCCTCGGGGTGAAAAACTGTTTTTT
medium-sized	TRBJ1-5	-	TRBV6-6	CASTQGIWNQPQHF	TGTGCCAGCACTCAGGGGATTTGGAATCAGCCCCAGCATTTT
-	TRBJ1-2	-	TRBV5-1	CASSFFPAGNYGYTF	TGCGCCAGCAGCTTCTTCCCGGCTGGGAACTATGGCTACACCTTC
medium-sized	TRBJ2-7	-	TRBV19	CASSIASGYEQYF	TGTGCCAGTAGTATAGCGTCCGGTTACGAGCAGTACTTC
few	TRBJ1-2	-	TRBV6-5	CASSYSGYGYTF	TGTGCCAGCAGTTACTCGGGCTATGGCTACACCTTC
-	TRBJ2-1	TRBD2	TRBV9	CASSPGTIYNEQFF	TGTGCCAGCAGCCCCGGGACTATCTACAATGAGCAGTTCTTC
-	TRBJ2-2	-	TRBV29-1	CSVEGQQGFPGELFF	TGCAGCGTCGAAGGCCAGCAGGGTTTCCCTGGGGAGCTGTTTTTT
-	TRBJ2-7	TRBD2	TRBV27	CASSYGLAGGDEQYF	TGTGCCAGCAGTTACGGGTTAGCGGGAGGGGACGAGCAGTACTTC
few	TRBJ2-2	-	TRBV19	CASRGSINTGELFF	TGTGCCAGTAGAGGGAGTATCAACACCGGGGAGCTGTTTTTT
-	TRBJ1-1	-	TRBV28	CASSLWRGNTEAFF	TGTGCCAGCAGTTTATGGCGCGGGAACACTGAAGCTTTCTTT
few	TRBJ2-7	-	TRBV29-1	CSVWSGSSYEQYF	TGCAGCGTTTGGAGCGGCTCCTCCTACGAGCAGTACTTC
medium-sized	TRBJ1-1	-	TRBV6-5	CASSYNRGRVITEAFF	TGTGCCAGCAGTTACAACCGGGGGCGCGTGATCACTGAAGCTTTCTTT
-	TRBJ1-1	TRBD1	TRBV6-1	CASNDRAEAFF	TGTGCCAGCAACGACAGGGCTGAAGCTTTCTTT
-	TRBJ2-7	TRBD2	TRBV6-1	CASSGWREATYEQYF	TGTGCCAGCAGTGGGTGGCGGGAGGCCACCTACGAGCAGTACTTC
few	TRBJ2-3	TRBD1	TRBV9	CASSARGLTDTQYF	TGTGCCAGCAGCGCAAGGGGGCTCACAGATACGCAGTATTTT
medium-sized	TRBJ2-1	TRBD2	TRBV13	CASSLGLAGNNEQFF	TGTGCCAGCAGCCTGGGGCTAGCGGGCAACAATGAGCAGTTCTTC
few	TRBJ1-4	-	TRBV7-9	CASSTGNEKLFF	TGTGCCAGCAGTACAGGGAATGAAAAACTGTTTTTT
-	TRBJ2-7	-	TRBV6-5	CASSYSEWEQYF	TGTGCCAGCAGTTACTCTGAGTGGGAGCAGTACTTC
-	TRBJ1-4	-	TRBV25-1	CASSEPGRSNEKLFF	TGTGCCAGCAGTGAACCGGGCAGGTCAAATGAAAAACTGTTTTTT
medium-sized	TRBJ1-1	-	TRBV7-3	CASSLIAGSTEAFF	TGTGCCAGCAGCTTAATAGCAGGTTCCACTGAAGCTTTCTTT
few	TRBJ1-1	-	TRBV27	CASSSGGWTEAFF	TGTGCCAGCAGTTCTGGGGGGTGGACTGAAGCTTTCTTT